A single sample gave rise to the 19 T cell receptor beta chains below, sequenced in a study of response to subunit inactivated influenza vaccine. TCRdb independently ran MiXCR on the RT-PCR reads; one entry per CDR3 protein. This table has around 540,000 distinct CDR3 sequences, approximately 12% appearing once. The sample consisted of PBMCs from blood, taken on the day of vaccination. All receptors derive from a man aged 50 to 60 who received an inactivated influenza vaccine.

This clonotype was seen at least ten times. The chain combines TRBV6-2 or TRBV6-3 with TRBJ1-5; no firm D call. Between the trimmed V and J ends, which lost 5 bases and 0 bases, there was a span of 5 bases. Germline CDR1 reads MNHEY; CDR2 reads SVGEGT. This CDR3 has 13 amino acids. The CDR3: CASSPFSNQPQHF. In DNA, the CDR3 is TGTGCCAGCAGTCCTTTTAGCAATCAGCCCCAGCATTTT.

This clonotype was picked up a small number of times. The V and J genes are TRBV6-1 and TRBJ2-2; 7 nucleotides align to TRBD2. V shed 7 bases, J shed 1 base, and the junction held 6 bases outside the gene matches. Germline V gene lookup returns CDR1 MNHNS and CDR2 SASEGT. This CDR3 region has 15 residues. CDR3 nucleotides: TGTGCCAGCAATCAAGCGGGAATGAACACCGGGGAGCTGTTTTTT. It translates to CASNQAGMNTGELFF.

This clonotype turned up a few times. The rearrangement links TRBV14 to TRBJ2-1, with 11 bases aligning to TRBD2. J was trimmed by 7 bases and V by 5 bases; bases with no gene match: 1. Looked up from germline, CDR1 is SGHDN and CDR2 is FVKESK. The CDR3 runs 13 residues. The CDR3 bases are TGTGCCAGCAGCTCTAGCGGGAGGAATGAGCAGTTCTTC. Protein: CASSSSGRNEQFF.

This clonotype showed up just a few times. The V and J genes are TRBV6-1 and TRBJ1-1, with a tentative D call TRBD1 (6 bases). Germline assignment: CDR1 MNHNS and CDR2 SASEGT. This CDR3 region has 17 residues. The V and J ends lost 7 bases and 6 bases respectively, with 27 bases between them. As DNA, the CDR3 is TGTGCCAGCAATCGGGATAGTCTACCCAGGGGTGCGGCTGAAGCTTTCTTT. It yields the protein CASNRDSLPRGAAEAFF.

About this clonotype: A much more abundant neighbour one base away suggests this may be a read error. The genes are TRBV4-2 and TRBJ2-7; 10 bases are a match to TRBD1. With V trimmed by 3 bases and J by 2 bases, 4 bases remained unmatched. The CDR3 extends over 15 amino acids. CDR1 and CDR2 from the germline V gene are LGHNA and YNFKEQ. DNA for the CDR3: TGTGCCAGCAGCCAGGGACAGGGGTTCCCCTACGAGCAGTACTTC. Translated, it gives CASSQGQGFPYEQYF.

In this sample, this clonotype turned up many times. The gene calls are TRBV12-3 or TRBV12-4 and TRBJ2-7; unclear D gene. Trimming removed 2 bases at V and 3 bases at J, with 11 bases between. This CDR3 contains 14 residues. For the CDR3, the DNA is TGTGCCAGCAGTTTAAGGTTATCCCTCTACGAGCAGTACTTC. It encodes CASSLRLSLYEQYF.

V gene TRBV7-9 combines with J gene TRBJ1-4; the D is unclear. The CDR3 loop spans 16 amino acids. The germline V and J ends were trimmed by 2 bases and 8 bases, with 18 bases remaining between them. Germline-derived CDR1 and CDR2 are SEHNR and FQNEAQ (reference sequence). CDR3 DNA sequence: TGTGCCAGCAGCTTATGGGGTGGGGTATTGGACGAAAAACTGTTTTTT. Translating it yields CASSLWGGVLDEKLFF.

V usage is TRBV18 and J usage is TRBJ2-1, with D perhaps TRBD2 (5 bases). CDR1 KGHSH and CDR2 LQKENI come from the germline V gene. V lost 2 bases and J lost 0, with 8 bases in between. The CDR3 is 15 residues long. The DNA for the CDR3 is TGTGCCAGCTCACCATATCGGGACTCCTACAATGAGCAGTTCTTC. Translated, it gives CASSPYRDSYNEQFF.

This chain joins TRBV5-1 and TRBJ2-5; TRBD2 agrees at 12 bases. The CDR3 is 16 amino acids. The germline gives CDR1 SGHRS, CDR2 YFSETQ. The V segment lost 4 bases and the J segment 6 bases; nucleotides outside the gene matches: 10. The CDR3 sequence is CASSLTSGGLTQTQYF. The CDR3 bases are TGCGCCAGCAGCCTGACTAGCGGGGGCCTTACTCAGACCCAGTACTTC.

The table lists this clonotype with many counts. For the CDR3, the DNA is TGCGCCAGCAGCTTTGACTCAAACTTGTCCGGGGAGCTGTTTTTT. Amino acids: CASSFDSNLSGELFF. The genes are TRBV5-1 and TRBJ2-2; D call uncertain. Germline-derived CDR1 and CDR2 are SGHRS and YFSETQ. The V and J ends lost 2 bases and 6 bases respectively, with 14 bases between them. The CDR3 extends over 15 amino acids.

The rearrangement joins TRBV11-2 to TRBJ2-7; TRBD2 aligns across 7 bases. Trimming cost V 8 bases and J 2 bases; bases outside gene matches: 12. There are 15 residues in the CDR3. Looked up from germline, CDR1 is SGHAT and CDR2 is FQNNGV. The CDR3 DNA reads as TGTGCCAGCCGCGGGGGATATTCAAAGACCTACGAGCAGTACTTC. This translates into CASRGGYSKTYEQYF.

This clonotype appeared many times. The chain joins TRBV5-1 to TRBJ2-7, with D unresolved. Trimming took 5 bases from V and 2 from J, leaving 8 bases between them. The CDR3 loop spans 12 amino acids. Germline V gene data show CDR1 as SGHRS and CDR2 as YFSETQ. The CDR3 DNA sequence: TGCGCCAGCAGTACAGCCGCCTACGAGCAGTACTTC. Translation: CASSTAAYEQYF.

There are many counts of this clonotype. V gene TRBV12-3 or TRBV12-4 combines with J gene TRBJ1-2; D is unresolved. CDR3 length: 13 residues. V was trimmed by 2 bases and J by 4 bases, leaving 8 bases between them. The CDR3 bases are TGTGCCAGCAGTTTAACCAGGTTCTATGGCTACACCTTC. Its translation: CASSLTRFYGYTF.

This clonotype was seen a handful of times. The chain recombines TRBV4-2 with TRBJ2-7, with 7 bases lining up with TRBD1. V gave up 1 base and J gave up 3 bases; unmatched junction bases: 3. The germline V gene has CDR1 LGHNA and CDR2 YNFKEQ. CDR3 length equals 14 residues. CDR3 in DNA: TGTGCCAGCAGCCAAGTGGGGACAGTCTACGAGCAGTACTTC. It codes for CASSQVGTVYEQYF.

This clonotype has just a few counts. J is TRBJ2-7 and V is TRBV28; D gene uncertain. V dropped 3 bases and J dropped 3 bases, with 12 bases sitting between them. CDR3 length: 14 amino acids. The germline CDR1 and CDR2 sequences are MDHEN and SYDVKM. The CDR3 loop is CASSFSNSHYEQYF. CDR3 DNA: TGTGCCAGCAGTTTTTCGAACTCACACTACGAGCAGTACTTC.

This clonotype was detected ten times or more. This CDR3 is CASSHGGQETQYF. The CDR3 nucleotides read TGCGCCAGCAGCCACGGGGGGCAAGAGACCCAGTACTTC. The genes are TRBV4-3 and TRBJ2-5, with 7 bases that match TRBD2. CDR1 and CDR2 from the germline V gene are LGHNA and YSLEER. This CDR3 has 13 amino acids. J was trimmed by 2 bases and V by 3 bases; bases with no gene match: 0.

This clonotype was observed a few times. The chain carries TRBV11-2 and TRBJ2-7; 7 bases fit TRBD1. Germline V gene lookup returns CDR1 SGHAT and CDR2 FQNNGV. The J segment lost 2 bases and the V segment lost 4 bases, leaving 5 bases of the junction unmatched. The CDR3 runs to 14 residues. The CDR3 loop reads CASSSDRVAYEQYF. The CDR3 DNA sequence: TGTGCCAGCAGCTCTGACAGGGTGGCCTACGAGCAGTACTTC.

Concerning this clonotype itself: An end of the junction differs from the germline gene, which may be a read error. The chain recombines TRBV27 with TRBJ2-1, with 13 bases matching TRBD2. This CDR3 region has 15 residues. Per the germline V gene, CDR1 is MNHEY and CDR2 is SMNVEV (reference sequence). CDR3 residues: CASRLTSGRASEQLF. The CDR3 DNA follows: TGTGCCAGCAGATTAACTAGCGGGAGGGCTAGTGAGCAGCTCTTC.

The table lists this clonotype with many counts. V and J are TRBV2 and TRBJ2-2; the D gene is possibly TRBD2 (7 bases). This CDR3 comprises 15 residues. The germline CDR1 and CDR2 sequences are SNHLY and FYNNEI. The V end lost 4 bases, the J end lost 0 bases, and 9 bases lay between the germline ends. This CDR3 reads CASSGGGPNTGELFF. The CDR3 coding sequence is TGTGCCAGCAGTGGCGGGGGCCCGAACACCGGGGAGCTGTTTTTT.